Each of the 25 T cell receptor beta chains below was sequenced from the same sample in a study of T cells in Graves' hyperthyroidism and ophthalmopathy. Template material for amplifying TCR beta CDR3 regions consisted of RNA transcripts. The primer set for the first-round RT-PCR of the TCR CDR3 was HTBI. One entry per CDR3 protein results from TCRdb running MiXCR on the multiplex PCR reads. Found here are more than 300,000 distinct CDR3 sequences, 11% to 15% of them singletons; the top ten hold around 10%. The sample consisted of blood. The receptors originated from a woman in her fifties or sixties with Graves' hyperthyroidism.

About this clonotype: Just one base apart from a much larger clone, this may be a read error. This chain links TRBV9 with TRBJ1-2, with unresolved D. The CDR3 has 14 amino acids. The germline gives CDR1 SGDLS, CDR2 YYNGEE. The CDR3 sequence is CASSPLIGTYGCTF. The CDR3 region has the DNA TGTGCCAGCAGCCCACTTATAGGAACCTATGGCTGCACCTTC.

This clonotype was seen ten or more times. This chain uses TRBV5-1 with TRBJ2-3, with a tentative D call TRBD1 (6 bases). The CDR3 has 14 amino acids. Trimming pared 4 bases from V and 0 bases from J, leaving 9 bases between. Germline V lookup: CDR1 SGHRS, CDR2 YFSETQ. In nucleotides, the CDR3 is TGCGCCAGCAGCGAGGGGGAAAGCACAGATACGCAGTATTTT. Its translation: CASSEGESTDTQYF.

This clonotype showed up many times. The chain couples TRBV11-3 to TRBJ1-2; a weak D match, TRBD1 (5 bases). V was shortened by 3 bases and J by 4 bases, with 18 bases between the two germline ends. The germline V gene has CDR1 SGHNT and CDR2 YENEEA. This CDR3 comprises 16 residues. CDR3 in DNA: TGTGCCAGCAGCTTGACTTTCGGCCAGGGCGCCTATGGCTACACCTTC. Translated, it gives CASSLTFGQGAYGYTF.

This clonotype was detected only a few times. This chain links TRBV5-4 with TRBJ1-1; TRBD1 is a possible D gene (6 bases). The CDR3 spans 16 residues. Trimming took off 3 bases at V and 0 bases at J, with 15 bases between the two ends. The germline V gene has CDR1 SGHNT and CDR2 YYREEE (reference sequence). In DNA, the CDR3 is TGTGCCAGCAGCTCCCCTTTCGGGGGCTTGAACACTGAAGCTTTCTTT. This sequence encodes CASSSPFGGLNTEAFF.

The chain employs TRBV19 and TRBJ1-5; D possibly corresponds to TRBD1 (6 bases). This CDR3 comprises 14 residues. Germline V gives CDR1 LNHDA, CDR2 SQIVND (reference sequence). The V end lost 5 bases, the J end lost 5 bases, and 13 bases lay between the germline ends. CDR3 loop: CASSGTGSYQPQHF. The CDR3 bases are TGTGCCAGTAGTGGAACAGGGAGTTATCAGCCCCAGCATTTT.

The CDR3 is CASSLRGGTNTEAFF. CDR3 in DNA: TGTGCCAGTAGTCTCCGTGGGGGCACGAACACTGAAGCTTTCTTT. The chain recombines TRBV19 with TRBJ1-1; the D gene is possibly TRBD1 (6 bases). Germline-derived CDR1 and CDR2 are LNHDA and SQIVND (reference sequence). Between the trimmed V and J ends, which lost 5 bases and 1 base, there was a span of 14 bases. The CDR3 spans 15 residues.

This clonotype was seen repeatedly, ten times or more. This chain connects TRBV30 to TRBJ2-7; no clear D. The CDR3 is 12 residues long. Trimming shortened V by 2 bases and J by 2 bases, and 7 bases separated the two germline ends. Germline lookup yields CDR1 GTSNPN and CDR2 SVGIG (reference sequence). DNA of the CDR3: TGTGCCTGGAGTACGGGTACCTACGAGCAGTACTTC. This translates into CAWSTGTYEQYF.

V is TRBV7-8 and J is TRBJ2-5; TRBD2 matches at 14 bases. The J segment lost 5 bases and the V segment lost 6 bases, leaving 11 bases of the junction unmatched. Per the germline V gene, CDR1 is SGHVS and CDR2 is FQNEAQ. This CDR3 region has 17 residues. CDR3 amino acids: CASRTRLAGGPGETQYF. The CDR3 bases are TGTGCCAGCAGGACAAGACTAGCGGGAGGGCCCGGGGAGACCCAGTACTTC.

The chain has TRBV19 and TRBJ1-5; D not resolved. V was shortened by 3 bases and J by 0 bases, with 12 bases between the two germline ends. The CDR3 has 16 amino acids. Germline CDR1 is LNHDA and CDR2 is SQIVND (reference sequence). CDR3 in amino acids: CASSIAAHYSNQPQHF. CDR3 sequence (DNA): TGTGCCAGTAGTATTGCGGCGCATTATAGCAATCAGCCCCAGCATTTT.

The chain combines TRBV12-3 or TRBV12-4 with TRBJ2-2; maybe TRBD1 (5 bases). CDR3 size: 15 residues. The germline V and J ends were trimmed by 3 bases and 0 bases, with 8 bases remaining between them. The CDR3 nucleotides read TGTGCCAGCAGTTTTGGACAATCGAACACCGGGGAGCTGTTTTTT. This encodes CASSFGQSNTGELFF.

This clonotype showed up just a few times. The chain couples TRBV4-1 to TRBJ2-3; 8 nucleotides line up with TRBD1. J gave up 5 bases and V 4 bases, and 11 bases lay outside the gene matches. This CDR3 is built from 16 residues. Germline V lookup: CDR1 MGHRA, CDR2 YSYEKL. The CDR3 nucleotides are TGCGCCAGCAGCCCATTCGCAGGGGGCGGGATAGATACGCAGTATTTT. Translating gives CASSPFAGGGIDTQYF.

This clonotype was observed a few times. As DNA, the CDR3 is TGTGCCAGCAGCCAGGGACAGGGGGTTCCCTATGGCTACACCTTC. This translates into CASSQGQGVPYGYTF. The V gene is TRBV12-3 or TRBV12-4, the J gene TRBJ1-2, with 11 bases that match TRBD1. This CDR3 is built from 15 residues. J gave up 4 bases and V 6 bases, and 7 bases lay outside the gene matches.

A few counts support this clonotype. The chain combines TRBV13 with TRBJ2-3; 10 nucleotides align to TRBD2. Germline lookup yields CDR1 PRHDT and CDR2 FYEKMQ (reference sequence). This CDR3 has 14 amino acids. Trimming took 5 bases from V and 3 from J; bases not matched to a gene: 2. The CDR3 nucleotides read TGTGCCAGCAGCCGGGGACTAGCGACAGATACGCAGTATTTT. As protein: CASSRGLATDTQYF.

This clonotype was counted ten times or more. The V call is TRBV9, the J call TRBJ2-5, with a tentative D call TRBD1 (5 bases). Trimming took off 2 bases at V and 5 bases at J, with 13 bases between the two ends. The germline gives CDR1 SGDLS, CDR2 YYNGEE. The CDR3 runs 14 residues. The CDR3 region has the DNA TGTGCCAGCAGCGTGGGGTCTCCAGGGGAGACCCAGTACTTC. Protein: CASSVGSPGETQYF.

This clonotype was counted at least ten times. The V call is TRBV6-1, the J call TRBJ1-4, with 8 bases fitting TRBD1. The CDR3 consists of 15 residues. V lost 3 bases and J lost 7; bases outside the gene matches: 7. Germline V gives CDR1 MNHNS, CDR2 SASEGT. The CDR3 spells CASSEAGTGGEKLFF. DNA for the CDR3: TGTGCCAGCAGTGAGGCCGGGACAGGAGGTGAAAAACTGTTTTTT.

This clonotype was seen more than once but under ten times. The rearrangement uses TRBV6-1 and TRBJ2-5; no definite D call. Germline CDR1 is MNHNS and CDR2 is SASEGT. The CDR3 consists of 10 residues. Trimming took 10 bases from V and 1 from J, leaving 4 bases between them. The CDR3 region has the DNA TGTGCCACGGGCCAAGAGACCCAGTACTTC. Residues: CATGQETQYF.

This clonotype has more than one count but fewer than ten. The chain is built from TRBV4-2 and TRBJ2-7; 9 nucleotides match TRBD2. Losses at the gene ends were 4 bases for V and 1 base for J; bases not matched to a gene: 14. This CDR3 contains 18 residues. Germline loops: CDR1 LGHNA, CDR2 YNFKEQ. The CDR3 here is CASSLRTSAQKESYEQYF. The CDR3 DNA is TGTGCCAGCAGCCTCCGGACTAGCGCACAAAAAGAATCCTACGAGCAGTACTTC.

The genes are TRBV5-4 and TRBJ1-2; TRBD1 is a possible D gene (6 bases). Germline V gene lookup returns CDR1 SGHNT and CDR2 YYREEE (reference sequence). CDR3 length equals 14 residues. Trimming cost V 5 bases and J 0 bases, with 11 bases left between them. CDR3 in DNA: TGTGCCAGCAGAAGGGACAACTCTAACTATGGCTACACCTTC. Amino acids: CASRRDNSNYGYTF.

This clonotype was detected only once. This chain uses TRBV10-2 with TRBJ2-7; D assignment may be TRBD1 or TRBD2 (5 bases each). V lost 3 bases and J 2 bases, leaving 14 bases between the germline ends. The CDR3 covers 15 residues. Germline assignment: CDR1 WSHSY and CDR2 SAAADI. The CDR3 coding sequence is TGCGCCAGCAGTGACTGGGGGAGAGGGGCCTACGAGCAGTACTTC. It translates to CASSDWGRGAYEQYF.

The rearrangement links TRBV3-1 to TRBJ2-1; a possible D gene is TRBD2 (6 bases). Germline CDR1 LGHDT, CDR2 YNNKEL (reference sequence). V was cut by 5 bases and J by 10 bases, with 18 bases left in between. The length of the CDR3 is 14 residues. CDR3 coding DNA: TGTGCCAGCAGCGTGGGACTCGGGATGGGAGAGCAGTTCTTC. This encodes CASSVGLGMGEQFF.

At least ten counts were recorded for this clonotype. This sequence joins TRBV11-2 and TRBJ1-1; TRBD1 agrees at 7 bases. This CDR3 has 14 residues. Germline V gene data show CDR1 as SGHAT and CDR2 as FQNNGV. Trimming took 3 bases from V and 4 from J; bases not matched to a gene: 5. The CDR3 coding sequence is TGTGCCAGCAGCTTGACAGGGCTGGTCACTGAAGCTTTCTTT. It yields the protein CASSLTGLVTEAFF.

Ten or more counts support this clonotype. This chain connects TRBV5-1 to TRBJ2-7; 9 bases agree with TRBD1. There are 15 residues in the CDR3. The germline V gene encodes CDR1 SGHRS and CDR2 YFSETQ. Losses at the gene ends were 3 bases for V and 2 bases for J; bases not matched to a gene: 6. Here the CDR3 reads CASSWGQGVTYEQYF. The CDR3 nucleotides are TGCGCCAGCAGCTGGGGACAGGGAGTGACCTACGAGCAGTACTTC.

Only a few counts were recorded for this clonotype. This rearrangement joins TRBV6-4 to TRBJ2-2; 10 bases agree with TRBD2. The CDR3 is 18 residues long. Germline CDR1 is MRHNA and CDR2 is SNTAGT. Germline trimming cut 3 bases from V and 3 bases from J; bases unmatched to any gene: 10. Written as DNA, the CDR3 is TGTGCCAGCAGTGAAAAATCACTAGCGGGACTCTACACCGGGGAGCTGTTTTTT. Translating it yields CASSEKSLAGLYTGELFF.

This clonotype has more than one count but fewer than ten. This sequence joins TRBV11-3 and TRBJ2-5, with 9 bases fitting TRBD1. The CDR3 consists of 14 residues. The germline V gene encodes CDR1 SGHNT and CDR2 YENEEA. Germline trimming cut 5 bases from V and 5 bases from J; bases unmatched to any gene: 6. CDR3 in DNA: TGTGCCAGCAGCAGGTGGACAGGGGAGGAGACCCAGTACTTC. This gives the protein CASSRWTGEETQYF. The full variable domain, with the rest looked up from reference TRBV11-3 and TRBJ2-5, is EAGVVQSPRYKIIEKKQPVAFWCNPISGHNTLYWYLQNLGQGPELLIRYENEEAVDDSQLPKDRFSAERLKGVDSTLKIQPAELGDSAVYLCASSRWTGEETQYFGPGTRLLVL.

This clonotype occurred a few times. This chain's CDR3 is CASSFRAPEAFF. The CDR3 DNA is TGTGCCAGCAGTTTCCGAGCCCCTGAAGCTTTCTTT. This chain links TRBV12-3 or TRBV12-4 with TRBJ1-1; D remains unclear. V lost 3 bases and J 6 bases, leaving 8 bases between the germline ends. The CDR3 is 12 residues long.